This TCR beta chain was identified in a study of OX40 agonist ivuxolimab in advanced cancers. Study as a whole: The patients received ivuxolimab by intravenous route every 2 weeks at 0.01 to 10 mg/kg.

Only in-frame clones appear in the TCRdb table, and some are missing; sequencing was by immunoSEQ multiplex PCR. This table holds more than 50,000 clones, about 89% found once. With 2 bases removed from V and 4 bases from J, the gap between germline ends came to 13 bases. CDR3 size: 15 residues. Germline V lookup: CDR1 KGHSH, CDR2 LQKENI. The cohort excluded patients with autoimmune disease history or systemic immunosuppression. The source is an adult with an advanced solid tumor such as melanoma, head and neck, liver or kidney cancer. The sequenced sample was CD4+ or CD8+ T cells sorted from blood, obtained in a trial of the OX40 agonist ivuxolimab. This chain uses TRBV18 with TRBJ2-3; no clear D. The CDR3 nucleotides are TGTGCCAGCTCACCAGTTCTAGTTAAGTCAGATACGCAGTATTTT. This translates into CASSPVLVKSDTQYF.